This T cell receptor (beta chain) was recorded in a study of blood T cell repertoires in COVID-19. Study information: The samples span acute and convalescent COVID-19 from the United States, Italy and Spain. T cells, B-cell-depleted T cells, or PBMCs provided the cDNA or gDNA that served as material.

Original processing notes: Reference gene primer amplification in the assay estimated nucleated cell counts. TCRdb's table, derived via immunoSEQ multiplex PCR, lists solely in-frame clones and lacks some. The V and J calls and clone size are taken from that table; D and trimming were inferred from the DNA. The sample has approximately 200,000 clones, approximately 80% seen once. In germline, CDR1 is MNHEY, CDR2 SVGEGT. The length of the CDR3 is 15 residues. V was pared by 0 bases and J by 0 bases, with 6 bases between. The chain uses TRBV6-2 or TRBV6-3 and TRBJ1-3, with D unclear. The sequencing input was peripheral blood. The source of this sequence is a woman aged 45 to 65 with acute or convalescent COVID-19. The CDR3 DNA reads TGTGCCAGCAGTTACTCACAGAGCTCTGGAAACACCATATATTTT. Translating gives CASSYSQSSGNTIYF.